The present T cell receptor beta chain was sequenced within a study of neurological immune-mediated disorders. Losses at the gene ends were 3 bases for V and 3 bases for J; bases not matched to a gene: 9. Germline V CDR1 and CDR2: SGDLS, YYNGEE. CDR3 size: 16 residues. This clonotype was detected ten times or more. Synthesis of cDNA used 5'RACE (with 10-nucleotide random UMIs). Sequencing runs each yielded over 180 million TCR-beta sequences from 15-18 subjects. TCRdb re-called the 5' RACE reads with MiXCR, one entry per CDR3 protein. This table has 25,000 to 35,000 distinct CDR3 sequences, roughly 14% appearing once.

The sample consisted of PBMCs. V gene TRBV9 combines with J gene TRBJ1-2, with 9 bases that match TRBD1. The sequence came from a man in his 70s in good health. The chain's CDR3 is CASSGQGGAGYYGYTF. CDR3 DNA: TGTGCCAGCAGCGGACAGGGGGGGGCGGGGTACTATGGCTACACCTTC.